This TCR beta chain stems from a study of cytomegalovirus exposure and HLA in healthy donors (dated by TCRdb to about 2017). Broadly, across the study: According to an earlier analysis of 450 to 650 of the donors, roughly 180 million T cells yielded 100 million or so unique TCR beta sequences and around 300 Gb of sequence data. The number of typed donors differed by locus: roughly 620-640 for A, B, C, DRB1 and DQB1; 500 to 550 for DQA1; some 610 for DPA1; and 400 to 480 for DPB1. In addition to the first cohort of several hundred subjects, a separate validation cohort of 100 to 150 different subjects was used. The genetic ancestry cluster associated with self-reported Caucasian donors included over 80% of the roughly 360 genotyped donors. A later analysis re-analyzed previously published TCR beta repertoires from roughly 630 donors and added high-resolution HLA genotyping to study TCR occurrence patterns. High-throughput TCR immunosequencing, statistical association of individual TCRs with disease status, and machine learning were combined to predict cytomegalovirus infection status. To decide whether each TCR beta V gene segment behaved as functional or pseudogenic, an earlier analysis of some 580 of the donors relied on high-throughput TCR beta sequencing. Rather than using new phenotypic data, the later analysis identified candidate immune exposures from TCR beta sequences and from how often those sequences occurred across donors. HLA typing included class I and class II loci at four-digit resolution. All discovery cohort repertoires had been generated on a single sequencing platform. The T cell repertoires of 666 subjects were profiled by immunosequencing and related to cytomegalovirus serostatus. The study aimed to test whether signatures of past pathogen exposure could be identified by cataloging public T cell receptors. A later genetic analysis took genome-wide SNP genotypes for about 55% of the 666 donors and used that subset as a discovery cohort. Alongside the repertoire data, information on donor age, sex, ethnicity and CMV serostatus was compiled. An early release covering 550 to 700 HLA-typed donors comprised about 300 gigabases of sequencing data and roughly 85 million unique TCR sequences. Because of strong linkage in the cohort, roughly five DR-DQ haplotypes were treated as single units for association and clustering. Among about 360 genotyped donors of the cohort, an average of around 240,000 unique TCR beta nucleotide sequences were sequenced per donor, about a sixth of them non-productive. What the work shows at the level of the full study, not this receptor alone: In a later analysis, some 18,000 TCR beta sequences were associated with specific HLA alleles at a false discovery rate of 0.05. HLA typing was unavailable for some donors at each locus, so association tests used only the typed subset. In a later analysis, HLA-associated TCR beta chains showed more clonal expansion and lower generation probabilities than non-associated chains that were equally common. CMV serostatus was the only immune exposure information available for the cohort. In vitro tests confirmed that a few of the cytomegalovirus-associated TCR beta chains recognize cytomegalovirus antigens. A further reported finding was that TCR beta sequences accurately predicted the HLA-A and HLA-B alleles for most subjects in the first cohort. Most TCR sequences were seen in very few donors, while some public TCRs were found in many individuals. It was suggested by the authors that the approach could potentially be generalized to other disease states and immunological phenotypes. Linkage disequilibrium might explain the correlated functional status among segregating V segments, but an unknown experimental factor could not be excluded. Because the 87-base-pair reads could not distinguish some IMGT-functional V segments, including TRBV6-2 and TRBV6-3, those segments were excluded. A later analysis found that TCR association rates varied across HLA loci, with DRB1 alleles showing the most associated TCRs and HLA-C alleles the fewest. An earlier analysis of around 600 of the donors showed that most TCR beta V segments appeared in productive rearrangements either about 87% or about 30% of the time, which broadly matched IMGT annotations. An association between a missense DCLRE1C variant and V-gene and J-gene trimming of TCR beta chains was found in a later genetic analysis and replicated in an independent cohort. This cohort had only TCR beta chains sequenced, and the lack of alpha or paired-chain data limited which features could be detected. According to a later analysis, parvovirus B19, influenza, CMV and Epstein-Barr virus appeared linked to several top co-occurrence clusters. In both the original and validation cohorts, the classifier was reported to diagnose cytomegalovirus status with high specificity and sensitivity. When HLA alleles, especially DR and DQ, strongly co-occurred, attributing TCR associations to individual alleles was difficult. The sequencing pipeline was judged likely to have produced a cluster of highly shared sequence variants as a technical artifact. In the study, 150 to 200 TCR beta chains were listed as associated with cytomegalovirus. Sequencing depth was assumed to be roughly uniform across donors in the presence/absence analyses, though that assumption may not hold. A later genetic analysis reported fewer N-insertions in productive TCRs among donors in an Asian-associated ancestry cluster than the roughly 670-donor mean. Because counts were too low, fewer than 20 rarely observed V segments, including chromosome 9 orphons, were excluded from the earlier analysis of several hundred of the donors. A later analysis found that most CMV-associated TCR beta chains appeared HLA-restricted, with HLA associations seemingly driven largely by CMV exposure.

On this clone: Its antigen is still unknown. There are no base qualities to consult, and no much larger clone falls within one base.

The library was obtained by the immunoSEQ multiplex PCR assay. For the multiplex PCR, a mixture combining 60 forward primers for TCR Vbeta segments and 13 reverse primers for TCR Jbeta segments was used. Amplification of the CDR3 region of rearranged TCR beta genes was performed with a multiplex PCR assay on genomic DNA. On the Illumina HiSeq System, the amplified TCR beta libraries were sequenced as 87-base-pair reads. In the authors' own workflow: A later analysis tallied roughly 80 million unique TCR beta chains across the 610 or so repertoires, and approximately 9.9 million of those chains were shared by two or more donors. Raw reads were error-corrected and collapsed into unique sequences with a nearest-neighbor algorithm that merged closely related sequences to remove PCR and sequencing errors. To assign V, D and J gene segments, CDR3 sequences were aligned to IMGT reference sequences. For a sequence to be retained, a match of at least six nucleotides was required to both a V gene segment and a J gene segment. A rearrangement counted as productive if the CDR3 had no stop codons and remained in frame with V and J, and every other rearrangement counted as non-productive. CDR3 was defined according to IMGT convention as the region running from the second conserved V-encoded cysteine to the conserved J-encoded phenylalanine. The earlier analysis of 587 of the donors excluded any sequence lacking an unambiguous match to a single V gene segment. An earlier analysis of approximately 590 of the donors classified V segments as functional when productive rearrangements were above 56.7% and as segregating when the standard deviation between donors was above 5%. A statistical classification framework was built for diagnosing cytomegalovirus status from the catalog of TCR beta chain sequences. A later analysis assigned V and J genes by comparing TCR nucleotide sequences with IMGT/GENE-DB human TR gene sequences. The TCRdist pipeline was used in a later analysis to assign CDR3 sequences and most-parsimonious VDJ recombination scenarios. In a later analysis, each TCR beta chain was defined by its CDR3 amino acid sequence together with its V-gene family, and reads without a unique V-gene family were excluded. As a way to deal with suspected cross-contamination and a sequencing artifact, a later analysis dropped 500 to 700 nucleotide sequences that were highly shared and had low generation probability. In a later analysis, a clonal expansion index was calculated for each public chain from normalized within-repertoire ranks of inferred template counts. In a later analysis, generation probabilities were computed with a VDJ recombination model fitted to out-of-frame rearrangements, and the resulting probabilities were checked against IGoR. In a later analysis, TCR-TCR, TCR-HLA and TCR-CMV co-occurrence was scored with hypergeometric tests, and a repertoire-size bias correction was applied to TCR pairs. In a later analysis, false discovery rates were estimated by permuting HLA or CMV assignments 20 times. In a later analysis, co-occurring TCRs were grouped using DBSCAN, with TCRdist sequence similarity added in when clustering inside HLA-allele-positive subsets. Repertoires with fewer than 30,000 or more than 120,000 public chains were left out of co-occurrence clustering, as were about 5 repertoires with anomalous nucleotide sharing. The clones in this table, taken by TCRdb from immuneACCESS, are in-frame only. Not every clone is retained; where verified, under half of the shortfall comes from an unresolved V gene, and the cause of the rest is unknown. D and trimming were read from the DNA, whereas the V and J calls and clone size are those reported in that table. This sample holds approximately 190,000 clones; roughly 80% were observed only once. 2% to 2.5% of the sample is in the top ten clones.

The cohort comprised 710 or so healthy bone marrow donors. Cohort members were all nominally healthy when sampled, although unrecorded immune exposures were likely present. The donor tested CMV seropositive, placing the donor among the approximately 290 seropositive members of the cohort. Every donor gave a peripheral blood sample, and the peripheral blood mononuclear cells from that sample were used for TCR beta sequencing. The Qiagen DNeasy Blood Extraction Kit was used to extract genomic DNA from the blood cell samples. Per the germline V gene, SQVTM is the CDR1 and ANQGSEA is the CDR2. Reading from cysteine to phenylalanine, the CDR3 counts 13 amino acids. Of all the DNA, just the CDR3 is kept, 39 bases in frame from base 1. Germline trimming amounts to 5 bases on V and 7 bases on J, with 6 as the count of junction bases outside the gene matches.

This TCR was sampled from a woman aged 25 to 39 in good health and CMV-seropositive. Rearrangement joined TRBV29-1 to TRBJ2-1; a stretch of 9 junction bases matches TRBD1. The sequenced sample was PBMCs. The sequenced DNA: TGCAGCGTTCGATGGGACAGGGAGAATGAGCAGTTCTTC. Protein translation: CSVRWDRENEQFF.